The rows below give T cell receptor beta chains drawn from one sample of a study of CD8+ T cells in alopecia areata. Using immunoSEQ multiplex PCR, the repertoire was profiled, and TCRdb retains in-frame clones only, with some absent. Here the sample spans about 110,000 clones, roughly 64% being singletons. Material: CD8+ T cells sorted from blood. The receptors were gathered from a human donor in good health. The CDR3 runs from the conserved cysteine through the conserved F or W. Each record gives: J gene, V gene, D gene, clone size, CDR3 protein, CDR3 DNA. A D gene is named only where the DNA matches it firmly. Clone size is stated in some rows and not others, as once, few, many or a class when expanded.

j_call: TRBJ2-7
v_call: TRBV25-1
d_call: -
clone_size: -
cdr3_aa: CASRDWDSYEQYF
cdr3_nt: TGTGCCAGCAGGGACTGGGACTCCTACGAGCAGTACTTC

j_call: TRBJ1-2
v_call: TRBV29-1
d_call: TRBD1
clone_size: -
cdr3_aa: CSVETGDTGYTF
cdr3_nt: TGCAGCGTTGAGACAGGGGATACTGGCTACACCTTC

j_call: TRBJ1-2
v_call: TRBV30
d_call: -
clone_size: -
cdr3_aa: CAWGLGSNYGYTF
cdr3_nt: TGTGCCTGGGGCCTGGGCTCTAACTATGGCTACACCTTC

j_call: TRBJ2-7
v_call: TRBV2
d_call: -
clone_size: -
cdr3_aa: CASSDREGIHEQYF
cdr3_nt: TGTGCCAGCAGTGACCGTGAGGGTATCCACGAGCAGTACTTC

j_call: TRBJ1-1
v_call: TRBV11-2
d_call: -
clone_size: -
cdr3_aa: CASSRFDSLNTEAFF
cdr3_nt: TGTGCCAGCAGCCGATTCGACAGCTTGAACACTGAAGCTTTCTTT

j_call: TRBJ2-7
v_call: TRBV29-1
d_call: -
clone_size: few
cdr3_aa: CSVVSITSYEQYF
cdr3_nt: TGCAGCGTTGTTTCCATTACCTCCTACGAGCAGTACTTC

j_call: TRBJ2-1
v_call: TRBV27
d_call: -
clone_size: -
cdr3_aa: CASSFGGTAEQFF
cdr3_nt: TGTGCCAGCAGTTTCGGGGGTACCGCTGAGCAGTTCTTC

j_call: TRBJ1-2
v_call: TRBV6-6
d_call: TRBD1
clone_size: -
cdr3_aa: CASRTGYYGYTF
cdr3_nt: TGTGCCAGCAGGACAGGGTACTATGGCTACACCTTC

j_call: TRBJ1-4
v_call: TRBV25-1
d_call: -
clone_size: -
cdr3_aa: CASIGPEDGNEKLFF
cdr3_nt: TGTGCCAGCATTGGGCCCGAGGACGGTAATGAAAAACTGTTTTTT

j_call: TRBJ2-7
v_call: TRBV28
d_call: -
clone_size: -
cdr3_aa: CASSSGSPYEQYF
cdr3_nt: TGTGCCAGCAGTTCCGGGTCCCCCTACGAGCAGTACTTC

j_call: TRBJ1-2
v_call: TRBV5-6
d_call: -
clone_size: few
cdr3_aa: CASRPGRVYGYTF
cdr3_nt: TGTGCCAGCAGACCTGGACGCGTCTATGGCTACACCTTC

j_call: TRBJ2-2
v_call: TRBV28
d_call: -
clone_size: -
cdr3_aa: CATETNTGELFF
cdr3_nt: TGTGCCACCGAGACGAACACCGGGGAGCTGTTTTTT

j_call: TRBJ1-3
v_call: TRBV29-1
d_call: -
clone_size: few
cdr3_aa: CSVTLFGEGNTIYF
cdr3_nt: TGCAGCGTTACACTGTTTGGTGAGGGAAACACCATATATTTT

j_call: TRBJ1-3
v_call: TRBV13
d_call: -
clone_size: -
cdr3_aa: CASSFTGNTIYF
cdr3_nt: TGTGCCAGCAGCTTTACTGGAAACACCATATATTTT

j_call: TRBJ2-2
v_call: TRBV14
d_call: -
clone_size: -
cdr3_aa: CASGTRGIGTGELFF
cdr3_nt: TGTGCCAGCGGAACTAGGGGGATTGGTACCGGGGAGCTGTTTTTT

j_call: TRBJ2-1
v_call: TRBV4-2
d_call: TRBD1
clone_size: few
cdr3_aa: CASSPTGTGNYNEQFF
cdr3_nt: TGTGCCAGCAGCCCCACCGGGACAGGGAACTACAATGAGCAGTTCTTC

j_call: TRBJ2-7
v_call: TRBV5-4
d_call: TRBD1
clone_size: -
cdr3_aa: CASSATGDPYEQYF
cdr3_nt: TGTGCCAGCAGCGCCACAGGGGACCCTTACGAGCAGTACTTC

j_call: TRBJ1-6
v_call: TRBV7-9
d_call: TRBD1
clone_size: -
cdr3_aa: CASSSYRGSSYNSPLHF
cdr3_nt: TGTGCCAGCAGCTCATACAGGGGAAGCTCCTATAATTCACCCCTCCACTTT

j_call: TRBJ2-7
v_call: TRBV5-1
d_call: TRBD1
clone_size: -
cdr3_aa: CASSGGQGAFYEQYF
cdr3_nt: TGCGCCAGCAGCGGGGGACAGGGGGCTTTCTACGAGCAGTACTTC

j_call: TRBJ2-5
v_call: TRBV6-6
d_call: -
clone_size: -
cdr3_aa: CASSYEVQETQYF
cdr3_nt: TGTGCCAGCAGTTACGAGGTCCAAGAGACCCAGTACTTC

j_call: TRBJ2-5
v_call: TRBV7-6
d_call: TRBD2
clone_size: -
cdr3_aa: CASSFLAGVETQYF
cdr3_nt: TGTGCCAGCAGCTTTTTAGCGGGGGTAGAGACCCAGTACTTC

j_call: TRBJ2-3
v_call: TRBV7-8
d_call: TRBD2
clone_size: -
cdr3_aa: CASSPIAGKTDTQYF
cdr3_nt: TGTGCCAGCAGCCCAATAGCGGGGAAGACAGATACGCAGTATTTT

j_call: TRBJ2-5
v_call: TRBV13
d_call: TRBD2
clone_size: -
cdr3_aa: CASSSTSGGQETQYF
cdr3_nt: TGTGCCAGCAGCTCCACTAGCGGGGGTCAAGAGACCCAGTACTTC

j_call: TRBJ2-5
v_call: TRBV28
d_call: -
clone_size: few
cdr3_aa: CASSFGDPRQETQYF
cdr3_nt: TGTGCCAGCAGTTTTGGAGACCCGCGCCAAGAGACCCAGTACTTC

j_call: TRBJ2-1
v_call: TRBV7-8
d_call: -
clone_size: -
cdr3_aa: CASSPDSSYNEQFF
cdr3_nt: TGTGCCAGCAGCCCCGACTCTTCCTACAATGAGCAGTTCTTC

j_call: TRBJ1-1
v_call: TRBV6-5
d_call: -
clone_size: -
cdr3_aa: CASSYYWGDAEAFF
cdr3_nt: TGTGCCAGCAGTTACTATTGGGGGGACGCTGAAGCTTTCTTT

j_call: TRBJ2-3
v_call: TRBV9
d_call: TRBD1
clone_size: few
cdr3_aa: CASSKGTGKLTDTQYF
cdr3_nt: TGTGCCAGCAGCAAGGGGACAGGGAAGTTAACAGATACGCAGTATTTT

j_call: TRBJ1-1
v_call: TRBV7-2
d_call: -
clone_size: -
cdr3_aa: CASSLGGWGTEAFF
cdr3_nt: TGTGCCAGCAGCTTAGGGGGCTGGGGCACTGAAGCTTTCTTT

j_call: TRBJ1-1
v_call: TRBV5-1
d_call: -
clone_size: -
cdr3_aa: CASSLAMRREGTEAFF
cdr3_nt: TGCGCCAGCAGCTTGGCCATGCGGCGAGAGGGCACTGAAGCTTTCTTT

j_call: TRBJ2-1
v_call: TRBV7-8
d_call: TRBD2
clone_size: few
cdr3_aa: CASSLGGGAYNEQFF
cdr3_nt: TGTGCCAGCAGCTTAGGCGGGGGGGCCTACAATGAGCAGTTCTTC

j_call: TRBJ2-1
v_call: TRBV13
d_call: -
clone_size: few
cdr3_aa: CASSLQGREFF
cdr3_nt: TGTGCCAGCAGCTTACAGGGGCGGGAGTTCTTC

j_call: TRBJ2-7
v_call: TRBV7-9
d_call: -
clone_size: -
cdr3_aa: CASSLGAGGEQYF
cdr3_nt: TGTGCCAGCAGCTTAGGCGCAGGCGGCGAGCAGTACTTC

j_call: TRBJ1-1
v_call: TRBV13
d_call: -
clone_size: -
cdr3_aa: CASSLRRNTEAFF
cdr3_nt: TGTGCCAGCAGCTTAAGGAGGAACACTGAAGCTTTCTTT

j_call: TRBJ2-2
v_call: TRBV4-1
d_call: TRBD2
clone_size: once
cdr3_aa: CASSHLLAGGDTGELFF
cdr3_nt: TGCGCCAGCAGCCACCTCTTAGCGGGGGGGGACACCGGGGAGCTGTTTTTT

j_call: TRBJ2-1
v_call: TRBV27
d_call: -
clone_size: -
cdr3_aa: CASSFRGSYNEQFF
cdr3_nt: TGTGCCAGCAGTTTCCGGGGCTCCTACAATGAGCAGTTCTTC

j_call: TRBJ1-1
v_call: TRBV5-6
d_call: TRBD1
clone_size: few
cdr3_aa: CASSLAEGAREGTEAFF
cdr3_nt: TGTGCCAGCAGCTTGGCCGAGGGGGCGAGGGAGGGCACTGAAGCTTTCTTT

j_call: TRBJ2-2
v_call: TRBV6-5
d_call: TRBD1
clone_size: -
cdr3_aa: CASRTQGAYTGELFF
cdr3_nt: TGTGCCAGCAGGACCCAGGGGGCATACACCGGGGAGCTGTTTTTT

j_call: TRBJ1-2
v_call: TRBV5-6
d_call: TRBD1
clone_size: -
cdr3_aa: CASSSTGLDGYTF
cdr3_nt: TGTGCCAGTTCTTCGACAGGGTTGGATGGCTACACCTTC

j_call: TRBJ2-7
v_call: TRBV4-1
d_call: -
clone_size: -
cdr3_aa: CASSQELYDSYEQYF
cdr3_nt: TGCGCCAGCAGCCAAGAGTTGTACGACTCCTACGAGCAGTACTTC

j_call: TRBJ2-6
v_call: TRBV7-8
d_call: -
clone_size: -
cdr3_aa: CASSRQSGANVLTF
cdr3_nt: TGTGCCAGCAGCCGACAGTCTGGGGCCAACGTCCTGACTTTC